These 14 T cell receptor beta chains share one sample of origin, sequenced in a study of shared clonotypes between healthy human individuals. The naive CD8 population came from CD45RO-negative cells selected for CCR7, without terminally differentiated effector memory CD45RA+ cells. Method: immunoSEQ multiplex PCR; TCRdb's copy keeps in-frame clones and lacks some. The data contain about 2.1 million clones, under 95% of them seen just once; the ten biggest clones take up under 2%. The specimen sequenced was naive CD8+ T cells from PBMCs. The origin of the receptors is a young man in good health. Some clones in this sample may be carry-over from other donors' samples.

The chain carries TRBV6-4 and TRBJ1-2, with TRBD1 as a possible D gene (5 bases). CDR1 is MRHNA and CDR2 is SNTAGT in the germline V gene. V shed 6 bases and J shed 4 bases, with 18 bases lying between them. This CDR3 contains 15 residues. CDR3 DNA sequence: TGTGCCAGCAGGGAAGGGCCGGACGGGGCCTATGGCTACACCTTC. It codes for CASREGPDGAYGYTF.

The chain has TRBV29-1 and TRBJ2-7; D possibly corresponds to TRBD1 (6 bases). V lost 7 bases to trimming and J lost 4 bases, with 26 bases between them. From germline, CDR1 is SQVTM and CDR2 ANQGSEA. This CDR3 is built from 16 residues. CDR3 in DNA: TGCAGCGCCAGGACAGAGGGGCTTGGTGTTGGTTACGAGCAGTACTTC. It translates to CSARTEGLGVGYEQYF.

The V gene is TRBV28, the J gene TRBJ2-7; D is unclear. Germline-derived CDR1 and CDR2 are MDHEN and SYDVKM. The V and J ends lost 1 base and 3 bases respectively, with 4 bases between them. CDR3 length: 12 amino acids. The DNA of the CDR3 is TGTGCCAGCAGTTTATTCTACTACGAGCAGTACTTC. Amino acids: CASSLFYYEQYF.

This clone was detected only once. The chain carries TRBV7-9 and TRBJ2-1; the D gene could be TRBD1 or TRBD2 (5 bases each). Per germline, CDR1 SEHNR and CDR2 FQNEAQ (reference sequence). V was pared by 4 bases and J by 10 bases, with 17 bases between. This CDR3 contains 14 residues. The chain's CDR3 is CASSSPPGLGEQFF. CDR3 bases: TGTGCCAGCAGCTCCCCCCCGGGGCTTGGGGAGCAGTTCTTC. The full variable domain, rest sourced from reference TRBV7-9 and TRBJ2-1, is DTGVSQNPRHKITKRGQNVTFRCDPISEHNRLYWYRQTLGQGPEFLTYFQNEAQLEKSRLLSDRFSAERPKGSFSTLEIQRTEQGDSAMYLCASSSPPGLGEQFFGPGTRLTVL.

Comments on this clone: At one boundary the junction diverges from the germline segment, which might be a read error. V and J are TRBV5-1 and TRBJ2-7, with D uncertain. Germline CDR1 SGHRS, CDR2 YFSETQ. The CDR3 has 11 residues. The CDR3 DNA reads as TGTGCCAGCAGCTACGACGACGAGCAGTACTTC. This gives the protein CASSYDDEQYF.

With regard to this clone: This sample includes further DNA sequences coding for the same CDR3. J is TRBJ2-1 and V is TRBV27; the D gene is possibly TRBD2 (6 bases). Per the germline V gene, CDR1 is MNHEY and CDR2 is SMNVEV (reference sequence). Trimming took 3 bases from V and 1 from J, leaving 10 bases between them. The CDR3 loop spans 15 amino acids. The CDR3 DNA is TGTGCCAGCAGTTTGGGGACTCGATCCTACAATGAGCAGTTCTTC. Its protein product is CASSLGTRSYNEQFF.

This clone appeared once. The rearrangement joins TRBV5-1 to TRBJ2-7; D is possibly TRBD1 (6 bases). Trimming left V 1 base short and J 1 base short, with 9 bases between. Germline lookup yields CDR1 SGHRS and CDR2 YFSETQ. The CDR3 covers 14 residues. CDR3 nucleotides: TGCGCCAGCAGCTTGAAGGGGGATTCCTACGAGCAGTACTTC. It translates to CASSLKGDSYEQYF.

V usage is TRBV27 and J usage is TRBJ1-1; 10 bases match TRBD1. Germline CDR1 is MNHEY and CDR2 is SMNVEV (reference sequence). The CDR3 totals 16 residues. Germline trimming cut 5 bases from V and 5 bases from J; bases unmatched to any gene: 11. The CDR3 is CASSPRTGGWVTEAFF. CDR3 DNA sequence: TGTGCCAGCAGTCCCCGGACAGGGGGGTGGGTGACTGAAGCTTTCTTT.

The chain uses TRBV4-1 and TRBJ1-5, with D possibly TRBD1 on 6 matching bases. V lost 1 base to trimming and J lost 0 bases, with 13 bases between them. Germline values: CDR1 MGHRA, CDR2 YSYEKL. There are 17 residues in the CDR3. The CDR3 sequence is CASSQAGQTYSNQPQHF. The CDR3 nucleotides are TGCGCCAGCAGCCAAGCCGGACAGACTTATAGCAATCAGCCCCAGCATTTT.

The rearrangement uses TRBV9 and TRBJ2-7; no reliable D call. The V and J ends lost 10 bases and 5 bases respectively, with 7 bases between them. This CDR3 has 9 residues. Per the germline V gene, CDR1 is SGDLS and CDR2 is YYNGEE. This chain's CDR3 is CARKNEQYF. In nucleotides, the CDR3 is TGTGCCCGTAAAAACGAGCAGTACTTC.

Details on this clone: Other DNA sequences in this specimen translate into the identical CDR3. The J gene is TRBJ1-1, the V gene TRBV9; D uncertain. CDR1 and CDR2 (germline): SGDLS, YYNGEE. The V gene lost 0 bases and the J gene lost 1 base, with 7 bases spanning the gap. CDR3 length: 14 residues. CDR3 sequence: CASSVEGTNTEAFF. DNA for the CDR3: TGTGCCAGCAGCGTAGAGGGTACGAACACTGAAGCTTTCTTT.

The chain links TRBV28 to TRBJ1-2; possibly TRBD1 for D (5 bases). The CDR3 is 18 amino acids. With 6 bases removed from V and 1 base from J, the gap between germline ends came to 24 bases. The germline V gene has CDR1 MDHEN and CDR2 SYDVKM. The CDR3 sequence is CASRPTSLGPQFNYGYTF. The CDR3 coding sequence is TGTGCCAGCAGACCCACAAGCTTGGGGCCTCAGTTTAACTATGGCTACACCTTC.

The CDR3 DNA reads TGTGCCAGCAGCGCCTCAGACGGGGACGACCAGTACTTC. Translated: CASSASDGDDQYF. The chain recombines TRBV9 with TRBJ2-5; D is possibly TRBD1 or TRBD2 (5 bases each). The CDR3 is 13 amino acids. Germline lookup yields CDR1 SGDLS and CDR2 YYNGEE. The V and J ends lost 3 bases and 10 bases respectively, with 16 bases between them. Combining the CDR3 with reference TRBV9 and TRBJ2-5 gives the whole variable domain DSGVTQTPKHLITATGQRVTLRCSPRSGDLSVYWYQQSLDQGLQFLIQYYNGEERAKGNILERFSAQQFPDLHSELNLSSLELGDSALYFCASSASDGDDQYFGPGTRLLVL.

The chain is built from TRBV19 and TRBJ1-1, with D uncertain. The CDR3 is made up of 13 amino acids. V was pared by 6 bases and J by 4 bases, with 12 bases between. Germline lookup yields CDR1 LNHDA and CDR2 SQIVND (reference sequence). In nucleotides, the CDR3 is TGTGCCAGTAGCCGGGCCCATGGCACTGAAGCTTTCTTT. It encodes CASSRAHGTEAFF.